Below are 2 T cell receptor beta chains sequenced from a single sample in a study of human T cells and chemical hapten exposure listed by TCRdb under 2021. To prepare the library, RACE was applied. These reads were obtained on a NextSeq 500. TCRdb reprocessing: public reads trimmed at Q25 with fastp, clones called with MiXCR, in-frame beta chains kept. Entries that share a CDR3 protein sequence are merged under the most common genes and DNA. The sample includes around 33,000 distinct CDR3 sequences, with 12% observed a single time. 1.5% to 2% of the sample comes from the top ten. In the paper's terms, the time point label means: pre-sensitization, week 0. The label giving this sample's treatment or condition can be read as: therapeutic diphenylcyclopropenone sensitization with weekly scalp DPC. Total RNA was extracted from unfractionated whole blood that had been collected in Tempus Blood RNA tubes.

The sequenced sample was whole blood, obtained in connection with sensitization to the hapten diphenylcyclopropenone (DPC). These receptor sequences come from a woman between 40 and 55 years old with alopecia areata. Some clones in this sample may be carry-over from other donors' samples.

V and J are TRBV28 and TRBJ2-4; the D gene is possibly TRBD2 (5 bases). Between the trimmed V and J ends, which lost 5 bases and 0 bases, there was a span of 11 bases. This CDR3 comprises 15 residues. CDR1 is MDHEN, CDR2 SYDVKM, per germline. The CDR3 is CASSISGLAKNIQYF. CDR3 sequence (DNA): TGTGCCAGCAGTATTTCAGGACTAGCCAAAAACATTCAGTACTTC. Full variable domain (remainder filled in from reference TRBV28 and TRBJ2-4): DVKVTQSSRYLVKRTGEKVFLECVQDMDHENMFWYRQDPGLGLRLIYFSYDVKMKEKGDIPEGYSVSREKKERFSLILESASTNQTSMYLCASSISGLAKNIQYFGAGTRLSVL.

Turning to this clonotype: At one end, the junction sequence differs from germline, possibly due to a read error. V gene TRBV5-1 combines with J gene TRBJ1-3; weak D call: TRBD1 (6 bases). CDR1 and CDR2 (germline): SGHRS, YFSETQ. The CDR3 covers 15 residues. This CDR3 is CDSSFQQGTGNTIYF. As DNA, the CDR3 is TGCGACAGCAGCTTTCAACAGGGCACTGGAAACACCATATATTTT.